This T cell receptor (beta chain) was sequenced for a study of OX40 agonist ivuxolimab in advanced cancers. On the study more broadly: The patients got ivuxolimab, which is an agonistic anti-OX40 (CD134) antibody.

Method: immunoSEQ multiplex PCR; TCRdb's copy keeps in-frame clones and lacks some. Among under 13,000 clones listed, 75% to 90% were seen once. Study-level points and caveats: Clonal expansion among partial responders at 0.1-3.0 mg/kg ranked near the lowest.

Germline V gene data show CDR1 as GTSNPN and CDR2 as SVGIG (reference sequence). The CDR3 is 15 residues long. Trimming removed 5 bases at V and 0 bases at J, with 16 bases between. This clone has a handful of counts. What it recognizes is unknown. The sample here was CD4+ or CD8+ T cells sorted from blood, taken in a trial of the OX40 agonist ivuxolimab. This receptor was taken from an adult with an advanced solid tumor such as melanoma, head and neck, liver or kidney cancer. This chain connects TRBV30 to TRBJ2-5; D gene unclear. CDR3 in amino acids: CAWGSQERDQETQYF. CDR3 coding DNA: TGTGCCTGGGGCTCGCAGGAACGGGACCAAGAGACCCAGTACTTC.